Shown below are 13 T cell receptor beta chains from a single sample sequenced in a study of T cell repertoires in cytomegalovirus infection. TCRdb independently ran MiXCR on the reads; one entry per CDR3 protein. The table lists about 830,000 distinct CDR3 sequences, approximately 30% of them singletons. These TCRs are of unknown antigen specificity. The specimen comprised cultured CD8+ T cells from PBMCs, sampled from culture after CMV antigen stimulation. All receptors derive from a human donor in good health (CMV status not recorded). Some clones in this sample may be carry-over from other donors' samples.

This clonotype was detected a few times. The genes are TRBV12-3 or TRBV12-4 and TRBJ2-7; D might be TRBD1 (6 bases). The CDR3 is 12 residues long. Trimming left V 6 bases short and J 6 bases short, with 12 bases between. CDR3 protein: CASSPQGVEQYV. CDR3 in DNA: TGTGCCAGCAGCCCACAGGGTGTCGAGCAGTACGTC.

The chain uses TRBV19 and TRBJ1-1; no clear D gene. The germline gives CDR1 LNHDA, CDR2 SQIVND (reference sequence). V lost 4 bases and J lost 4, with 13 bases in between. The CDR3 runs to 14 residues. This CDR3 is CASSTGGDGTEAFF. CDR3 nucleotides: TGTGCCAGTAGTACCGGAGGCGACGGCACTGAAGCTTTCTTT.

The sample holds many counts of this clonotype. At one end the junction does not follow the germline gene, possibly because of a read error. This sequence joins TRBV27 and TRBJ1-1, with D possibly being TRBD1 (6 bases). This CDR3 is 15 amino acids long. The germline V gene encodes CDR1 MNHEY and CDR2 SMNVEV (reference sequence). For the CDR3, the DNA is TGTGCCAGCAGCTTATCTAGGGGGTTGAACACTGAAGCTTTCTTT. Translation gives CASSLSRGLNTEAFF.

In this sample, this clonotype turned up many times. This CDR3 is CASSPTASLNQPQHF. In DNA form, the CDR3 reads TGTGCCAGCAGCCCGACAGCTTCCCTCAATCAGCCCCAGCATTTT. This chain connects TRBV7-6 to TRBJ1-5; D is possibly TRBD1 (5 bases). V was pared by 5 bases and J by 3 bases, with 14 bases between. The CDR3 covers 15 residues. Germline loops: CDR1 SGHVS, CDR2 FNYEAQ.

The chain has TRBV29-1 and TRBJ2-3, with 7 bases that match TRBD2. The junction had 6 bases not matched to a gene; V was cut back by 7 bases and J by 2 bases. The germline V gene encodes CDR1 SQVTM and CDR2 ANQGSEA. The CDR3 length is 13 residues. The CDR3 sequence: CSARGGTTDTQYF. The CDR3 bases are TGCAGCGCCCGCGGGGGAACCACAGATACGCAGTATTTT.

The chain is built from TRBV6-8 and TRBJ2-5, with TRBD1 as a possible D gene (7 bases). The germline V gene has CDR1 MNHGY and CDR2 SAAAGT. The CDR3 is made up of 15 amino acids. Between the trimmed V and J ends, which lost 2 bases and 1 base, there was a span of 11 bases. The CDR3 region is CASSYGGGSQETQYF. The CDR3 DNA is TGTGCCAGCAGTTACGGAGGGGGCTCCCAAGAGACCCAGTACTTC.

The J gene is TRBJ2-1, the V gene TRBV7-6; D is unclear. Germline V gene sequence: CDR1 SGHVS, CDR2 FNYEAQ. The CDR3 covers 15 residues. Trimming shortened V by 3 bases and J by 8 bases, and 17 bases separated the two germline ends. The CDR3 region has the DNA TGTGCCAGCAGCTTGGTTGTTATTGGGTCCGATGAGCAGTTCTTC. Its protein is CASSLVVIGSDEQFF.

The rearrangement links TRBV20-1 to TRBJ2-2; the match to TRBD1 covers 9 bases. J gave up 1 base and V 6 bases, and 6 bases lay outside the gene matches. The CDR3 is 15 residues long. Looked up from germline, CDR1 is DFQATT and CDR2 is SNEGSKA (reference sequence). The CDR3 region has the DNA TGCAGTGCGGGCCCGGACAGGGGGAACACCGGGGAGCTGTTTTTT. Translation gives CSAGPDRGNTGELFF.

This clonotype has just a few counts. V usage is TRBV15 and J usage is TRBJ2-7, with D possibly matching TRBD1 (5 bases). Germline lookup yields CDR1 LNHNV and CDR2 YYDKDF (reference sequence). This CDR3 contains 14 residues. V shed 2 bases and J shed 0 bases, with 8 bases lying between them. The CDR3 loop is CATSRQTVSYEQYF. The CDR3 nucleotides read TGTGCCACCAGCAGACAGACAGTCTCCTACGAGCAGTACTTC.

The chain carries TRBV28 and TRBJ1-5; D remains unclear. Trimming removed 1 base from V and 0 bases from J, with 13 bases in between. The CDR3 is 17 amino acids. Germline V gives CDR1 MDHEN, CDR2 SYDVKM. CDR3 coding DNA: TGTGCCAGCAGTTTATATCAACAGAAGCATAGCAATCAGCCCCAGCATTTT. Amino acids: CASSLYQQKHSNQPQHF. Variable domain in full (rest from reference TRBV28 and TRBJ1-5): DVKVTQSSRYLVKRTGEKVFLECVQDMDHENMFWYRQDPGLGLRLIYFSYDVKMKEKGDIPEGYSVSREKKERFSLILESASTNQTSMYLCASSLYQQKHSNQPQHFGDGTRLSIL.

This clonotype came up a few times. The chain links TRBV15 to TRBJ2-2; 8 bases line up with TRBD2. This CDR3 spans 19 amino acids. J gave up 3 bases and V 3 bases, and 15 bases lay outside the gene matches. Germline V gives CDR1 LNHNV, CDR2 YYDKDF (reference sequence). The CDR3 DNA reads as TGTGCCACCAGCAGCGCCCTAATGTGGGCGGGGGGATACACCGGGGAGCTGTTTTTT. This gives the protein CATSSALMWAGGYTGELFF.

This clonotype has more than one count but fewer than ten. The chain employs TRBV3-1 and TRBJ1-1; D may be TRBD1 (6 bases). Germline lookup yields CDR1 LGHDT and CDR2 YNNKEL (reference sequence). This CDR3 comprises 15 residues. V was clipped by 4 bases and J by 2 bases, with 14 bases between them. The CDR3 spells CASSPSSGANTEAFF. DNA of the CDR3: TGTGCCAGCAGCCCGTCGTCGGGGGCCAACACTGAAGCTTTCTTT.

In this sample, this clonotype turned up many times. Written as DNA, the CDR3 is TGTGCCAGCAGTTTAGGGGTATGGTCACCCCTCCACTTT. Translation gives CASSLGVWSPLHF. V gene TRBV12-3 or TRBV12-4 combines with J gene TRBJ1-6; D gene unclear. The V gene lost 1 base and the J gene lost 10 bases, with 8 bases spanning the gap. The CDR3 length is 13 residues.